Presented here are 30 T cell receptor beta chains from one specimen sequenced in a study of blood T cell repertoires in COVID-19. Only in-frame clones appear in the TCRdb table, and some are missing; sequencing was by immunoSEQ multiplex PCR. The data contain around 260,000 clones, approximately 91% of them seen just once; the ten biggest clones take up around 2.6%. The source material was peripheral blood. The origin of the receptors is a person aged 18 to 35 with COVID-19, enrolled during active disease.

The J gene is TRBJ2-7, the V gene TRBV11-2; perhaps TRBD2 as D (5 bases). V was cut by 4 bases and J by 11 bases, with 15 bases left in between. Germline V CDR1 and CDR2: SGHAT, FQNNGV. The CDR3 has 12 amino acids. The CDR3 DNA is TGTGCCAGCAGCTCCTCGGAGGTACGGAAGTACTTC. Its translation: CASSSSEVRKYF.

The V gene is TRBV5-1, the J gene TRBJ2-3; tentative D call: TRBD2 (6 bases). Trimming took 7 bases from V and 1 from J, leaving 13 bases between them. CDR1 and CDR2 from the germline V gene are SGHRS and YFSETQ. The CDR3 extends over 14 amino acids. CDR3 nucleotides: TGCGCCAGCCAAGACCCGGGGGGCACAGATACGCAGTATTTT. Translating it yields CASQDPGGTDTQYF.

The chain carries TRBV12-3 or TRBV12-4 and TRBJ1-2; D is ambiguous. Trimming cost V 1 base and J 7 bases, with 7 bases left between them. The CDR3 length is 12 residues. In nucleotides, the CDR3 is TGTGCCAGCAGTTTAGGAGGGCCTGGCTACACCTTC. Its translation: CASSLGGPGYTF.

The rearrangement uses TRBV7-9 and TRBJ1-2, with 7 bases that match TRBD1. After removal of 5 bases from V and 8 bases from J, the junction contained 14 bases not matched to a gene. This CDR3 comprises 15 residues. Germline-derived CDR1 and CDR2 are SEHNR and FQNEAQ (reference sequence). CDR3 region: CASSKTGPVGGGYTF. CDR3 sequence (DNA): TGTGCCAGCAGCAAGACAGGGCCTGTTGGAGGGGGCTACACCTTC.

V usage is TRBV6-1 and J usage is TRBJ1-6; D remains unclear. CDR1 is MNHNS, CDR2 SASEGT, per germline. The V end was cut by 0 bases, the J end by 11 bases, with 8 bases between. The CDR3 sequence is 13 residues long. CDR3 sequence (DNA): TGTGCCAGCAGTGAAGCGGGAGTTACACCCCTCCACTTT. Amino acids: CASSEAGVTPLHF.

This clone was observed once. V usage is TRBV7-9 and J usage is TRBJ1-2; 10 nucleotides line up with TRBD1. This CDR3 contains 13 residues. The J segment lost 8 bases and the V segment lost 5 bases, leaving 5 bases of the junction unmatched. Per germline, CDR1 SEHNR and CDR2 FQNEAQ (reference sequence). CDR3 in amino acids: CASSRGTGDGYTF. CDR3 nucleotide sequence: TGTGCCAGCAGCCGCGGGACAGGGGACGGCTACACCTTC. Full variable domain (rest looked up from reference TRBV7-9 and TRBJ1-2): DTGVSQNPRHKITKRGQNVTFRCDPISEHNRLYWYRQTLGQGPEFLTYFQNEAQLEKSRLLSDRFSAERPKGSFSTLEIQRTEQGDSAMYLCASSRGTGDGYTFGSGTRLTVV.

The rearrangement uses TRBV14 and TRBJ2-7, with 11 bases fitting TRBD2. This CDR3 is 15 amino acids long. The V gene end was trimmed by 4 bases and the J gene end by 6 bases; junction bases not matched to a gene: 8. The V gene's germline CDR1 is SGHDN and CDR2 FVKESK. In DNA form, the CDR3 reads TGTGCCAGCAGCCCACTAACTAGCGGGAGTGGCGAGCAGTACTTC. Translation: CASSPLTSGSGEQYF.

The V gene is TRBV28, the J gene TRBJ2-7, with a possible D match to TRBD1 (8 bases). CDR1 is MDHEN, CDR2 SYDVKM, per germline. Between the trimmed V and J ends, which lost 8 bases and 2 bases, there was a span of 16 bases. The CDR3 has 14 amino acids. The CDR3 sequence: CASRGGTGAYEQYF. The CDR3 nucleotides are TGTGCCAGCCGGGGAGGGACAGGAGCCTACGAGCAGTACTTC.

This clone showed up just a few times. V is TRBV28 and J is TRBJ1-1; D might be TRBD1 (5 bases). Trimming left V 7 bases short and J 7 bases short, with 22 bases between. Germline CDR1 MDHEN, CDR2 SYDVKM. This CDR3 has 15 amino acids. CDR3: CASTPGQGQAIEAFF. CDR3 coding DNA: TGTGCCAGCACACCCGGGCAGGGCCAGGCGATTGAAGCTTTCTTT.

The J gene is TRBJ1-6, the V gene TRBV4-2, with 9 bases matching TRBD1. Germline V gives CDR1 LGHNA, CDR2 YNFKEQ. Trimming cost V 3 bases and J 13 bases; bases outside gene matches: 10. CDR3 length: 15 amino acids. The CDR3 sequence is CASSQELTGGLPLHF. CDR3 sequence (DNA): TGTGCCAGCAGCCAGGAATTAACAGGGGGCTTGCCCCTCCACTTT.

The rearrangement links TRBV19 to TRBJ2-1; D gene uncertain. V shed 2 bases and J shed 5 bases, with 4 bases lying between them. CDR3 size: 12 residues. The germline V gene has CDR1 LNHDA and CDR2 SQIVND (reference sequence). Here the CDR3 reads CASSISNNEQFF. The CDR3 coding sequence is TGTGCCAGTAGTATAAGCAACAATGAGCAGTTCTTC.

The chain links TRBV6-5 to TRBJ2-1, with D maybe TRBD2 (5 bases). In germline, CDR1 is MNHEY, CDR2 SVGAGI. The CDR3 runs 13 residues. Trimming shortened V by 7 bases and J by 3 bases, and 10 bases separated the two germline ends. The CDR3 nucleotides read TGTGCCAGCATGTCAAGCGGCTACAATGAGCAGTTCTTC. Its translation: CASMSSGYNEQFF.

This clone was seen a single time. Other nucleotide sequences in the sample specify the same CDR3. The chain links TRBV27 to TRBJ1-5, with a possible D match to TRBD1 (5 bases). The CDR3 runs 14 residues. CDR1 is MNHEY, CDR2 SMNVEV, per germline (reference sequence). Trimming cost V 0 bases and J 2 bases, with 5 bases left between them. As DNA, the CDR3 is TGTGCCAGCAGTTTATCAGGGGGCAATCAGCCCCAGCATTTT. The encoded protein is CASSLSGGNQPQHF.

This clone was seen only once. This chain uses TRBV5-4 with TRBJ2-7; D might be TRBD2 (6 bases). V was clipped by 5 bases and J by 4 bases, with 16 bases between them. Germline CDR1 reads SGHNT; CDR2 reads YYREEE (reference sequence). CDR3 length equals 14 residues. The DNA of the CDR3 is TGTGCCAGCAGACCTGAACTAGCTGATTACGAGCAGTACTTC. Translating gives CASRPELADYEQYF.

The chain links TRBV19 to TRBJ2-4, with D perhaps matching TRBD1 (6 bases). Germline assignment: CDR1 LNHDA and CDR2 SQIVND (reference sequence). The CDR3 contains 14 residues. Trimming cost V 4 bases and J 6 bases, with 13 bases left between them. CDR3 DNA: TGTGCCAGTAGTACTTCCCTACAGGGAAACATTCAGTACTTC. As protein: CASSTSLQGNIQYF.

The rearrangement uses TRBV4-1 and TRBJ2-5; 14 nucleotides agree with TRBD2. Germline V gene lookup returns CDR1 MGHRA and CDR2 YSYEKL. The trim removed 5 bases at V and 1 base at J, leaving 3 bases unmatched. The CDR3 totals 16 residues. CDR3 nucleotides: TGCGCCAGCAGCTATGGACTAGCGGGAGGCCAAGAGACCCAGTACTTC. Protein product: CASSYGLAGGQETQYF.

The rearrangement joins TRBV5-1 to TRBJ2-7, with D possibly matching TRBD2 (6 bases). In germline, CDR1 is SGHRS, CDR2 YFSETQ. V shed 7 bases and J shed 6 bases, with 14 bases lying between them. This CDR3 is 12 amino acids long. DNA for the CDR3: TGCGCCAGCTCAAGCGGAGGGCCCGAGCAGTACTTC. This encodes CASSSGGPEQYF.

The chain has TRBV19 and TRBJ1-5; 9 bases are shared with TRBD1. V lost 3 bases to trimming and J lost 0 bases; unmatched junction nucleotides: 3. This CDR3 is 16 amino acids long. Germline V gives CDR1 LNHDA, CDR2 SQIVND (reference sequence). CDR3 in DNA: TGTGCCAGTAGTATTGGGACAGGGCATAGCAATCAGCCCCAGCATTTT. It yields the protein CASSIGTGHSNQPQHF.

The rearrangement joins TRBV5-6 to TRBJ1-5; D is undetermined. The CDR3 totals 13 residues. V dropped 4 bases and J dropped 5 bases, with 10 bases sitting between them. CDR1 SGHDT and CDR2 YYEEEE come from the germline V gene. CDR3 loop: CASSIGAYQPQHF. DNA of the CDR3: TGTGCCAGCAGCATTGGAGCGTATCAGCCCCAGCATTTT.

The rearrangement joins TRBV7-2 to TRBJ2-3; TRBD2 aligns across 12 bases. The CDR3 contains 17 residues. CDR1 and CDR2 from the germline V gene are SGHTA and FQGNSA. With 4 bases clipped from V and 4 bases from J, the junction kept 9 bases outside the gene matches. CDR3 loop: CASSSTSGSGFADTQYF. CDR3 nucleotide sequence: TGTGCCAGCAGCTCGACTAGCGGGAGTGGTTTCGCAGATACGCAGTATTTT.

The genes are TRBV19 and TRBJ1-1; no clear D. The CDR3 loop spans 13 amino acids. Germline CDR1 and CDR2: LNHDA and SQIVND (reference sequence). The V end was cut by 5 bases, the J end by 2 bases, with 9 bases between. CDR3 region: CASSLTANTEAFF. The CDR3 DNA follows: TGTGCCAGTAGTCTAACAGCTAACACTGAAGCTTTCTTT.

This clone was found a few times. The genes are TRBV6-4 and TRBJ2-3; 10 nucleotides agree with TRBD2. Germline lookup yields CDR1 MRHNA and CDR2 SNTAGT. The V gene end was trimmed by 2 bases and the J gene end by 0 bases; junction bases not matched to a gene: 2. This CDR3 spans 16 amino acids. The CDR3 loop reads CASSDVAGGSTDTQYF. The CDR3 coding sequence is TGTGCCAGCAGTGACGTAGCGGGAGGTAGCACAGATACGCAGTATTTT.

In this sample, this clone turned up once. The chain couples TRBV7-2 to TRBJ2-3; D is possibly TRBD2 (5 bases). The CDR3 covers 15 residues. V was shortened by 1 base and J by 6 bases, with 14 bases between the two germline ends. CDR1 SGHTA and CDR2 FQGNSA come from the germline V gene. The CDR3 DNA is TGTGCCAGCAGCTTAGGAGGGAGTATGGCTGATACGCAGTATTTT. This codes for CASSLGGSMADTQYF.

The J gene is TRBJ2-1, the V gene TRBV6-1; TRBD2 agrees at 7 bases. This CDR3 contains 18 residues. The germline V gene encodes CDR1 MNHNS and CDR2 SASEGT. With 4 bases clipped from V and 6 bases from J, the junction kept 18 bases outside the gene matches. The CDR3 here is CASSAPFGGREIGNEQFF. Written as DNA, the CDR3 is TGTGCCAGCAGTGCACCTTTTGGTGGGCGGGAGATCGGCAATGAGCAGTTCTTC.

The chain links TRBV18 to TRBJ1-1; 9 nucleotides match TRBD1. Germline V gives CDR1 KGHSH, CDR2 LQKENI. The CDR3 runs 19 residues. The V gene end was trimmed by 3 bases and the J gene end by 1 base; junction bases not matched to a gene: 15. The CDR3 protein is CASSPQEGQGVWENTEAFF. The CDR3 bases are TGTGCCAGCTCACCTCAGGAGGGACAGGGCGTTTGGGAGAACACTGAAGCTTTCTTT.

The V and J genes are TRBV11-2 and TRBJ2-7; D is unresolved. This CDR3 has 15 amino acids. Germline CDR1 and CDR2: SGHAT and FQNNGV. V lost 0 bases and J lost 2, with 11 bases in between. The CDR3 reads CASSLEGLITYEQYF. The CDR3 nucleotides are TGTGCCAGCAGCTTAGAGGGCCTGATCACCTACGAGCAGTACTTC.

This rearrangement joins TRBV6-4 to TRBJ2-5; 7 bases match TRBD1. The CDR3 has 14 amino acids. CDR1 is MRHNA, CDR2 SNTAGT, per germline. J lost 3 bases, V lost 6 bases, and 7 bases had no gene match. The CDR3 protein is CASRRQGGEETQYF. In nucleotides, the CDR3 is TGTGCCAGCAGGAGACAGGGTGGGGAAGAGACCCAGTACTTC.

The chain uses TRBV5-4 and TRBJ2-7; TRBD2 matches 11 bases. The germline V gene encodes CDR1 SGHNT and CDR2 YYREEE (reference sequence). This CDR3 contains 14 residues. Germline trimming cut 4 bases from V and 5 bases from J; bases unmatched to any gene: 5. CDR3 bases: TGTGCCAGCAGCGCGACTAGCGGGACCAACGAGCAGTACTTC. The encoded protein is CASSATSGTNEQYF.

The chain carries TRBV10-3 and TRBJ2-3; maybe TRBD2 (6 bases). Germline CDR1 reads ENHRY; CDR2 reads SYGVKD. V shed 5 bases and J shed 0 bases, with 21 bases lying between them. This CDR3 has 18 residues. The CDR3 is CAISSRGGSGSSTDTQYF. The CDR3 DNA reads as TGTGCCATCAGTTCCCGAGGTGGAAGCGGGTCTAGCACAGATACGCAGTATTTT.

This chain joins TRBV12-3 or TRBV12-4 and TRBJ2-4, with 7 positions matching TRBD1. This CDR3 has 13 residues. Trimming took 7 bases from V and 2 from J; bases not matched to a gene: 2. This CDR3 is CASTGGSKNIQYF. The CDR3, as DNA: TGTGCCAGCACAGGGGGATCCAAAAACATTCAGTACTTC.